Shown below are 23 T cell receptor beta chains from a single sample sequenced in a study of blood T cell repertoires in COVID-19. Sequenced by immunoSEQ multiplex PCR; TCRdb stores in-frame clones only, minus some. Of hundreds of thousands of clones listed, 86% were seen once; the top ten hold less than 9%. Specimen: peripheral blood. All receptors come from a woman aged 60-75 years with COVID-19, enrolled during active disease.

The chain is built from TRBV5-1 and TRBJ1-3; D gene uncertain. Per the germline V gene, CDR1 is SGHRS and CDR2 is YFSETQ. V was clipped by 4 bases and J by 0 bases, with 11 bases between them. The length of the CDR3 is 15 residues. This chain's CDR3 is CASSPSGFSGNTIYF. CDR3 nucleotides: TGCGCCAGCAGCCCGTCAGGCTTCTCTGGAAACACCATATATTTT.

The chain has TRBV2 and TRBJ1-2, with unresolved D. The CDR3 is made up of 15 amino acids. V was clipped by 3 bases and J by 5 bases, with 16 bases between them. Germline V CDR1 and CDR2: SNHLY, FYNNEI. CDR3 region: CASSEPGVVEYGYTF. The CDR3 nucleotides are TGTGCCAGCAGTGAGCCCGGGGTAGTTGAATATGGCTACACCTTC.

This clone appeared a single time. CDR3 DNA: TGTGCCAGCTCAGGAACAGTGGATTATCAGCCCCAGCATTTT. Its protein product is CASSGTVDYQPQHF. V usage is TRBV18 and J usage is TRBJ1-5; D is undetermined. Per germline, CDR1 KGHSH and CDR2 LQKENI. This CDR3 contains 14 residues. With 5 bases removed from V and 5 bases from J, the gap between germline ends came to 13 bases.

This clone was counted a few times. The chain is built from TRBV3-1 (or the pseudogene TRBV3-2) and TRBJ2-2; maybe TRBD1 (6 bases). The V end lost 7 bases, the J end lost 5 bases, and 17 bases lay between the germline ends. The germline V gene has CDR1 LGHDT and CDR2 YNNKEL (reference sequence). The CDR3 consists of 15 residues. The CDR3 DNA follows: TGTGCCAGCACGCCGACACGAAGGGGGACCGGGGAGCTGTTTTTT. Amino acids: CASTPTRRGTGELFF.

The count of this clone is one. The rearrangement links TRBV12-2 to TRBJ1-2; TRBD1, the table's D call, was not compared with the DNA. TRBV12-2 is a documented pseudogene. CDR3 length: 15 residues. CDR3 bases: TGTGCAAGTCTATGTAGGACAGGGGATAACTATGGCTACACCTTC. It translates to CASLCRTGDNYGYTF.

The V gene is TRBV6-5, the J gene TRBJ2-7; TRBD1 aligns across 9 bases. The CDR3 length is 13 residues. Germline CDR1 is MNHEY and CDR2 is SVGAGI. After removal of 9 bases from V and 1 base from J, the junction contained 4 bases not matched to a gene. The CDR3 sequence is CASTGQGSYEQYF. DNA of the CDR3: TGTGCCAGTACGGGACAGGGTTCCTACGAGCAGTACTTC.

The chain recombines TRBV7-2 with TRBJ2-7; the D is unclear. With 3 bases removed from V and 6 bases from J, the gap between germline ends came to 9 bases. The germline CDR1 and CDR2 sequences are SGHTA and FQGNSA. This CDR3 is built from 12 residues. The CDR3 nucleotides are TGTGCCAGCAGCTTTTCAGGTGGCGAGCAGTACTTC. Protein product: CASSFSGGEQYF. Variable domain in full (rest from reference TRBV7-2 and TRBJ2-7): GAGVSQSPSNKVTEKGKDVELRCDPISGHTALYWYRQSLGQGLEFLIYFQGNSAPDKSGLPSDRFSAERTGGSVSTLTIQRTQQEDSAVYLCASSFSGGEQYFGPGTRLTVT.

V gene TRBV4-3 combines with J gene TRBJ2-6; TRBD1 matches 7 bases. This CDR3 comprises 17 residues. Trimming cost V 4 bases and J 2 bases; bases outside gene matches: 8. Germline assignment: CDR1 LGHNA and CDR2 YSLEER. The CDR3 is CASSRQQGSPGANVLTF. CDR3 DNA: TGCGCCAGCAGCCGTCAACAGGGGAGTCCTGGGGCCAACGTCCTGACTTTC.

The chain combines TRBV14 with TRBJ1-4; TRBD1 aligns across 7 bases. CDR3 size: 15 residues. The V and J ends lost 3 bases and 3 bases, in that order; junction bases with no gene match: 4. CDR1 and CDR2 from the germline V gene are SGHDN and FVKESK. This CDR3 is CASSHLTGSNEKLFF. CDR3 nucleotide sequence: TGTGCCAGCAGCCATCTGACAGGGTCTAATGAAAAACTGTTTTTT.

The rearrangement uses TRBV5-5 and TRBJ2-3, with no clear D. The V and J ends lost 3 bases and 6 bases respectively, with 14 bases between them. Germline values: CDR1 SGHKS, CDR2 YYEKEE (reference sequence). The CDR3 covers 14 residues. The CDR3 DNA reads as TGTGCCAGCAGCTCACGGTCCATTGAGGATACGCAGTATTTT. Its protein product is CASSSRSIEDTQYF.

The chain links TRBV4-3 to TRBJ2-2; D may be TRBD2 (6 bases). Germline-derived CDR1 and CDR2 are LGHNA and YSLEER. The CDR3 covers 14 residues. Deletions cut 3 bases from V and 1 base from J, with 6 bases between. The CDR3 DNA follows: TGCGCCAGCAGCCACGGGGGGAACACCGGGGAGCTGTTTTTT. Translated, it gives CASSHGGNTGELFF.

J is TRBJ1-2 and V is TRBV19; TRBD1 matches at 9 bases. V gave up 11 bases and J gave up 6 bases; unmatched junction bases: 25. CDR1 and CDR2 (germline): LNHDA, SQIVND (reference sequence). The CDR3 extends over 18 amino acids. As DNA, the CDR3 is TGTGCCTCCCGGGGGGGCGCGGGACAGGGAAGTGTTCGCCATGGCTACACCTTC. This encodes CASRGGAGQGSVRHGYTF.

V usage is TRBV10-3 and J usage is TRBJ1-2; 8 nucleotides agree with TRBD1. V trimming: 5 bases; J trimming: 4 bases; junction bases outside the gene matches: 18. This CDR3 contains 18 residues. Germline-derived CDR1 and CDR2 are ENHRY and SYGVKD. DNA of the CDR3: TGTGCCATCAGTCCTGGCCTAGGGACAGGTTCAGAGGGCTATGGCTACACCTTC. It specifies CAISPGLGTGSEGYGYTF.

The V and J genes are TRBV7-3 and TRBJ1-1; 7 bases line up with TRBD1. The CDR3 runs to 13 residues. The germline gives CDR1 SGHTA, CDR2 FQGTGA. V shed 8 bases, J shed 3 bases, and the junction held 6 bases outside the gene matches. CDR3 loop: CASRTQGDTEAFF. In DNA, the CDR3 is TGTGCCAGCCGAACCCAGGGGGACACTGAAGCTTTCTTT.

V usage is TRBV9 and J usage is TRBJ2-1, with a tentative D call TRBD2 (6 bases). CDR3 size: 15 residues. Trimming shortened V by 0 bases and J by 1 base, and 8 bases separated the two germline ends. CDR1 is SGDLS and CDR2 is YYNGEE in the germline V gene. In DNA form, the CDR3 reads TGTGCCAGCAGCGTAGGGGACTCTTCCTACAATGAGCAGTTCTTC. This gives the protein CASSVGDSSYNEQFF.

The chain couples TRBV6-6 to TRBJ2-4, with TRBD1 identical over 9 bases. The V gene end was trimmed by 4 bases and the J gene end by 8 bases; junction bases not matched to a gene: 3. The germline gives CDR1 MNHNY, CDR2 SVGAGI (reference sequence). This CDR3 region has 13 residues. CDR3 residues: CASSLRQGDIQYF. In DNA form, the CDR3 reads TGTGCCAGCAGTTTACGACAGGGGGACATTCAGTACTTC.

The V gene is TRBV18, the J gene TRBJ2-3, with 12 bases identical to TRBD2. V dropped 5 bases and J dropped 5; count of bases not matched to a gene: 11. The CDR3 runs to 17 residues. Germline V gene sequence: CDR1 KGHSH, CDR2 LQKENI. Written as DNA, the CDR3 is TGTGCCAGCTCAGTCCTCCTAGCGGGGGGGCCTGGAGATACGCAGTATTTT. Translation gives CASSVLLAGGPGDTQYF. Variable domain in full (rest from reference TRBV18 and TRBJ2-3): NAGVMQNPRHLVRRRGQEARLRCSPMKGHSHVYWYRQLPEEGLKFMVYLQKENIIDESGMPKERFSAEFPKEGPSILRIQQVVRGDSAAYFCASSVLLAGGPGDTQYFGPGTRLTVL.

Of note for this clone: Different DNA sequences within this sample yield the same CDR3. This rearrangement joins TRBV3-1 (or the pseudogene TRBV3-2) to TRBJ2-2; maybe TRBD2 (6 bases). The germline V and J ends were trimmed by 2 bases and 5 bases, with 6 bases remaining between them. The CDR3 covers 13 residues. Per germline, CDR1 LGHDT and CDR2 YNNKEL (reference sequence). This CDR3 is CASSQRGTGELFF. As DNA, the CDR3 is TGTGCCAGCAGCCAACGGGGGACCGGGGAGCTGTTTTTT.

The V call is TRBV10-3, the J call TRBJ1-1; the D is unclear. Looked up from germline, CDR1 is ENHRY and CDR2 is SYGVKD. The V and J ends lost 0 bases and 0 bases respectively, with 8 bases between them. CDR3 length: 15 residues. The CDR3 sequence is CAISESGSMNTEAFF. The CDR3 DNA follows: TGTGCCATCAGTGAGTCGGGCAGCATGAACACTGAAGCTTTCTTT.

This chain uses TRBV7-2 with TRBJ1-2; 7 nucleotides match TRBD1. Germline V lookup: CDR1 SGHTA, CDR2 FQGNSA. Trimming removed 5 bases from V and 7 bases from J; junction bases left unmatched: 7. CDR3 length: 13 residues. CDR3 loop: CASSATGQAGYTF. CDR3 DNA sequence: TGTGCCAGCAGCGCGACAGGGCAGGCTGGCTACACCTTC. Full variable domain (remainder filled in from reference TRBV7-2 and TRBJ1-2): GAGVSQSPSNKVTEKGKDVELRCDPISGHTALYWYRQSLGQGLEFLIYFQGNSAPDKSGLPSDRFSAERTGGSVSTLTIQRTQQEDSAVYLCASSATGQAGYTFGSGTRLTVV.

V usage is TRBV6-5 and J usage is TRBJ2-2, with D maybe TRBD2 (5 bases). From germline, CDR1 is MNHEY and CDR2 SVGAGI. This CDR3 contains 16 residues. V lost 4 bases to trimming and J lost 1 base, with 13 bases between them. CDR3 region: CASSFEGALNTGELFF. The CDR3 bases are TGTGCCAGCAGTTTCGAGGGAGCCCTGAACACCGGGGAGCTGTTTTTT.

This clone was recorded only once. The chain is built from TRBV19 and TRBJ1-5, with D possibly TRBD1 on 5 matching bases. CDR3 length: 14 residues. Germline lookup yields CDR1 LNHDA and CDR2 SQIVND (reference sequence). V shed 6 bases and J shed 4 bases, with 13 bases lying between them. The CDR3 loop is CASRAGQSNQPQHF. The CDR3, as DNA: TGTGCCAGTAGGGCAGGGCAATCAAATCAGCCCCAGCATTTT.

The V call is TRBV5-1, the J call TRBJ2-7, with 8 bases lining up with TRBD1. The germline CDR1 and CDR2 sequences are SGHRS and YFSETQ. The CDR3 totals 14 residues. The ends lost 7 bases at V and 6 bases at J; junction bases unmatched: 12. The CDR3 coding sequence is TGCGCCAGCCGCGGACAGGGATTATCATCCGAGCAGTACTTC. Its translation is CASRGQGLSSEQYF.